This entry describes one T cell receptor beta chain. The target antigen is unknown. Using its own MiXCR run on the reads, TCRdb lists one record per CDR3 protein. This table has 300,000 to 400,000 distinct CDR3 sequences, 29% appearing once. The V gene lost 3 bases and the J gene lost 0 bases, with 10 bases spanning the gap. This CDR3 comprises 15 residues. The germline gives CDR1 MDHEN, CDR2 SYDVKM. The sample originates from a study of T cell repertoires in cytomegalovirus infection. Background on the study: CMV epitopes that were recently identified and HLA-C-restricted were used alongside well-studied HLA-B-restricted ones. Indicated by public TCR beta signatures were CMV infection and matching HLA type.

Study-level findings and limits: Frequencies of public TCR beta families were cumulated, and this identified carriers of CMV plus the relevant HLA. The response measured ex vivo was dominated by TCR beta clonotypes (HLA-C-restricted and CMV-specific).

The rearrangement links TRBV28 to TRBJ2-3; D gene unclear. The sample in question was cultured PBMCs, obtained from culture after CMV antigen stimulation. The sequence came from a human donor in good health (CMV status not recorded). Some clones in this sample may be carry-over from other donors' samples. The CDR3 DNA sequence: TGTGCCAGCAGTTTCCCACTTAGTAGCACAGATACGCAGTATTTT. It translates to CASSFPLSSTDTQYF.